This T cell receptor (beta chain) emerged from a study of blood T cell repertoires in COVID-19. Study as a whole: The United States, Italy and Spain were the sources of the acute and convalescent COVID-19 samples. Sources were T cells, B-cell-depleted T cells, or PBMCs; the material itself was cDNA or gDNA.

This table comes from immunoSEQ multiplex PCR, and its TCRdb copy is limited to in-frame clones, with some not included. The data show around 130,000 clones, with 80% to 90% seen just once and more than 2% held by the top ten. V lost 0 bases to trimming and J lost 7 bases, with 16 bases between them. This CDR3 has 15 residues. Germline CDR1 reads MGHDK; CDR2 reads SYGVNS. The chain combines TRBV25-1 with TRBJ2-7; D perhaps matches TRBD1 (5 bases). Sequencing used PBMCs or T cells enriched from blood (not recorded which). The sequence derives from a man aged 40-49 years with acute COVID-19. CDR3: CASSEYRADKGEQYF. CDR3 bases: TGTGCCAGCAGTGAATATCGGGCGGACAAGGGGGAGCAGTACTTC.